The clone carrying this T cell receptor (beta chain) showed up just a few times. V dropped 1 base and J dropped 3 bases, with 6 bases sitting between them. CDR3 length equals 12 residues. Looked up from germline, CDR1 is DFQATT and CDR2 is SNEGSKA (reference sequence). Preparation of the TCRbeta library used unique molecular identifiers. TCRdb called the PCR reads again in MiXCR, with one record for every CDR3 protein. The table lists approximately 490,000 distinct CDR3 sequences, around 13% of them singletons, with about 5.6% in the top ten. The sample originates from a study of T-cell reconstitution after alpha-beta-depleted transplantation in children.

This clonotype was sampled from a human donor who donated a stem cell graft to a child with combined immunodeficiency. The V and J genes are TRBV20-1 and TRBJ1-1; D gene unclear. The sample here was PBMCs from the stem cell graft donor, taken from the stem cell graft. The CDR3 DNA is TGCAGTGCTAGAGGCCAGTACACTGAAGCTTTCTTT. It codes for CSARGQYTEAFF.